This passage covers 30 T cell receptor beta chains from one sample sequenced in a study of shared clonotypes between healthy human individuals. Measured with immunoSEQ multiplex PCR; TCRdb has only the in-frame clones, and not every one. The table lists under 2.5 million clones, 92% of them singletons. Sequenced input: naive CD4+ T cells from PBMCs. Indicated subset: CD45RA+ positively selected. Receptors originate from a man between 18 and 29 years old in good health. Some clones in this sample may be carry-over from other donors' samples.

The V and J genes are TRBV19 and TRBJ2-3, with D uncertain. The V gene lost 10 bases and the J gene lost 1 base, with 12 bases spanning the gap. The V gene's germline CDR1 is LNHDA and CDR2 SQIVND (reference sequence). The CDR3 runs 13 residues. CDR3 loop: CATTRQGTDTQYF. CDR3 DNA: TGTGCCACCACCCGCCAGGGCACAGATACGCAGTATTTT.

The CDR3 bases are TGTGCCAGCAGCTTCTGGGACGGGCCTAGCAATGAGCAGTTCTTC. Translating it yields CASSFWDGPSNEQFF. J is TRBJ2-1 and V is TRBV7-8, with D tentatively TRBD1 or TRBD2 (5 bases each). This CDR3 has 15 amino acids. The V gene's germline CDR1 is SGHVS and CDR2 FQNEAQ. The V end lost 3 bases, the J end lost 6 bases, and 15 bases lay between the germline ends.

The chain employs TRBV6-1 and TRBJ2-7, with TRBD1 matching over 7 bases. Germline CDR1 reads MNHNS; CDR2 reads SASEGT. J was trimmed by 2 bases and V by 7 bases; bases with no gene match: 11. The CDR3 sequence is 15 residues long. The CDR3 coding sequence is TGTGCCAGCACCGAGCTTGACAGGGACGCCTACGAGCAGTACTTC. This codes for CASTELDRDAYEQYF.

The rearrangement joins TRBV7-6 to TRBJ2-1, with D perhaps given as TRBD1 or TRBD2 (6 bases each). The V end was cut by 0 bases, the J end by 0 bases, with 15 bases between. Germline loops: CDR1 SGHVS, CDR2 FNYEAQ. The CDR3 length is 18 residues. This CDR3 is CASSLAAGHESSYNEQFF. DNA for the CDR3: TGTGCCAGCAGCTTAGCGGCGGGACACGAAAGCTCCTACAATGAGCAGTTCTTC.

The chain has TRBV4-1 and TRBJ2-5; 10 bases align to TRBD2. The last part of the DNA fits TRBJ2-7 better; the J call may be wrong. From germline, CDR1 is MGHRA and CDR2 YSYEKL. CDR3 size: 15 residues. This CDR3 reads CASSQAASGRGEQYF. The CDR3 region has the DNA TGCGCCAGCAGCCAAGCGGCTAGCGGGAGAGGCGAGCAGTACTTC.

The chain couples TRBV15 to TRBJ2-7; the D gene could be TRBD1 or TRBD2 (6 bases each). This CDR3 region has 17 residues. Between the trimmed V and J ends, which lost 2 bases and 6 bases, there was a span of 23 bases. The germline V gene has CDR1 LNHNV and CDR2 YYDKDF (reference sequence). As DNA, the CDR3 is TGTGCCACCAGCAGATGGCCCACGGGGGCCCCCGCTGGCGAGCAGTACTTC. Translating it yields CATSRWPTGAPAGEQYF.

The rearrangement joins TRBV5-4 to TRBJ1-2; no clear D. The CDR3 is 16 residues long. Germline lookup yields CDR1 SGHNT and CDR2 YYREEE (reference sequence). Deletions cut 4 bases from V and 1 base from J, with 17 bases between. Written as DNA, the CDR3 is TGTGCCAGCAGCAGAGCAACCGCCAGCCTTAACTATGGCTACACCTTC. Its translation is CASSRATASLNYGYTF.

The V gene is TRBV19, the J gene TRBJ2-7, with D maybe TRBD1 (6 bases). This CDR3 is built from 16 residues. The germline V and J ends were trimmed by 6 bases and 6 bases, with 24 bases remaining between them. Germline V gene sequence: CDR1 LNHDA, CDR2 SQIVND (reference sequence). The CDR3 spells CASSLYGTPDSSEQYF. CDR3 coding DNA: TGTGCCAGTAGCTTATACGGGACACCGGACTCTTCCGAGCAGTACTTC.

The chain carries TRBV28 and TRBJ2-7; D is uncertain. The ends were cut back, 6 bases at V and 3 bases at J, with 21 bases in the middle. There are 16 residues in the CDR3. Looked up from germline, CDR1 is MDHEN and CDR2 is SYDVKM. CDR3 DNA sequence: TGTGCCAGCAGCACCCAAACCCGGATTATTTACTACGAGCAGTACTTC. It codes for CASSTQTRIIYYEQYF.

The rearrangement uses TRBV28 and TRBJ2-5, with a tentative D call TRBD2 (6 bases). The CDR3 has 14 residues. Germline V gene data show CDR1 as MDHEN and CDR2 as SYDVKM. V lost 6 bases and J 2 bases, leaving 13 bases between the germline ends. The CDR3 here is CASRRLVRQETQYF. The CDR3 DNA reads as TGTGCCAGCAGACGACTAGTACGGCAAGAGACCCAGTACTTC.

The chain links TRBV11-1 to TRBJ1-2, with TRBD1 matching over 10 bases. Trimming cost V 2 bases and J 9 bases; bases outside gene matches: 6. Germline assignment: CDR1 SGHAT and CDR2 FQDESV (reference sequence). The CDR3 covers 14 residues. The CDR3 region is CASSLSGQGRSYTF. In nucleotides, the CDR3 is TGTGCCAGCAGCTTATCGGGACAGGGGAGAAGCTACACCTTC.

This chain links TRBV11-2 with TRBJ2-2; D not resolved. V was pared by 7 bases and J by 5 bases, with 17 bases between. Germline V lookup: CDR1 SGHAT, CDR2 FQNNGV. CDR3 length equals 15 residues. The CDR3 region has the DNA TGTGCCAGCACCGAAGTCTCACTCGTAACCGGGGAGCTGTTTTTT. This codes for CASTEVSLVTGELFF.

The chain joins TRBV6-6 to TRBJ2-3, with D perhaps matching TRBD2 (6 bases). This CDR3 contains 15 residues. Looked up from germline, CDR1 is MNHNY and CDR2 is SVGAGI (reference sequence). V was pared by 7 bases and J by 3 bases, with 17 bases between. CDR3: CASMRTGAETDTQYF. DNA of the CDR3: TGTGCCAGCATGAGAACGGGAGCGGAAACAGATACGCAGTATTTT.

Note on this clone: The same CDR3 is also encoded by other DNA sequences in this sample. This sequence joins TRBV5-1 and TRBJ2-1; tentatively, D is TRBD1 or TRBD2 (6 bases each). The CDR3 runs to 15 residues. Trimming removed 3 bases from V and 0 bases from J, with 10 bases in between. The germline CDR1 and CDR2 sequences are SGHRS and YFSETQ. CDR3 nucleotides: TGCGCCAGCAGCTCAGAGGGGGGCTCCTACAATGAGCAGTTCTTC. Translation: CASSSEGGSYNEQFF.

The CDR3, as DNA: TGTGCCAGCAGTCAGGGGGCGCACACTGAAGCTTTCTTT. It translates to CASSQGAHTEAFF. The rearrangement links TRBV11-2 to TRBJ1-1; 8 nucleotides match TRBD1. V was clipped by 6 bases and J by 3 bases; unmatched bases: 3. Per germline, CDR1 SGHAT and CDR2 FQNNGV. The CDR3 loop spans 13 amino acids.

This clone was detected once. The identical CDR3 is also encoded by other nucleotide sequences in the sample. The CDR3 sequence is CAISPGGNEQFF. DNA of the CDR3: TGTGCCATCAGTCCAGGGGGCAATGAGCAGTTCTTC. The chain links TRBV10-3 to TRBJ2-1; 7 nucleotides agree with TRBD1. J lost 6 bases, V lost 5 bases, and 1 base had no gene match. Germline assignment: CDR1 ENHRY and CDR2 SYGVKD. The CDR3 is made up of 12 amino acids.

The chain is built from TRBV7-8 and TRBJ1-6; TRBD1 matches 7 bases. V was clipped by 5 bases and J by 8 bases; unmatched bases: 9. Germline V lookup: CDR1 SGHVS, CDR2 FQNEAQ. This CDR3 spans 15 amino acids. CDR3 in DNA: TGTGCCAGCAGCATCCGGGACAGTGGAGATTCACCCCTCCACTTT. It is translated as CASSIRDSGDSPLHF. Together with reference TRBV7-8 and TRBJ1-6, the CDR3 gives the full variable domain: GAGVSQSPRYKVAKRGQDVALRCDPISGHVSLFWYQQALGQGPEFLTYFQNEAQLDKSGLPSDRFFAERPEGSVSTLKIQRTQQEDSAVYLCASSIRDSGDSPLHFGNGTRLTVT.

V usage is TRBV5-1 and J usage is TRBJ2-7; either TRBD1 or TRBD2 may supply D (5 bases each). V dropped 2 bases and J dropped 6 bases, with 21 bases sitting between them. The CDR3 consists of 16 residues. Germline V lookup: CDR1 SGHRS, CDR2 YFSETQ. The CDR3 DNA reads TGCGCCAGCAGCTTTCGGGAACCTAGACAGCATGGCGAGCAGTACTTC. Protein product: CASSFREPRQHGEQYF.

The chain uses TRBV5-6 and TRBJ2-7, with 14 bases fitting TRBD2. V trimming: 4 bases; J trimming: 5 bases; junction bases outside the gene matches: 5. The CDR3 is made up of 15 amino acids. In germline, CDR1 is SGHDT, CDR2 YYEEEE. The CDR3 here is CASSAATSGGDEQYF. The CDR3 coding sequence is TGTGCCAGCAGCGCGGCGACTAGCGGGGGGGACGAGCAGTACTTC.

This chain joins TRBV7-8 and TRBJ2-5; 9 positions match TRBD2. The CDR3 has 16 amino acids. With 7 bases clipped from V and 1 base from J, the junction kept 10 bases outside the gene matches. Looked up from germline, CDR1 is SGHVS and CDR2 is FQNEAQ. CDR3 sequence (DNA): TGTGCCAGCATCCCGAGGGCTAGCGGGACCCAAGAGACCCAGTACTTC. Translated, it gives CASIPRASGTQETQYF. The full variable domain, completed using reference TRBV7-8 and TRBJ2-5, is GAGVSQSPRYKVAKRGQDVALRCDPISGHVSLFWYQQALGQGPEFLTYFQNEAQLDKSGLPSDRFFAERPEGSVSTLKIQRTQQEDSAVYLCASIPRASGTQETQYFGPGTRLLVL.

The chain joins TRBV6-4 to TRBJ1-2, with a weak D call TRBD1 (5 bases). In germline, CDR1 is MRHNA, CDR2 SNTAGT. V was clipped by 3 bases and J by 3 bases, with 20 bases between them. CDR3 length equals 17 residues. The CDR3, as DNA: TGTGCCAGCAGTGAGCGTTCGGGGACTAATTTCTACTATGGCTACACCTTC. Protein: CASSERSGTNFYYGYTF.

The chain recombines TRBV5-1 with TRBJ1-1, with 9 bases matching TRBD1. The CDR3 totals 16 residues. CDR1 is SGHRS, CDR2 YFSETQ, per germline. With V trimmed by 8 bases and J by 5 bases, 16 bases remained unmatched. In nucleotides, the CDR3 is TGCGCCAGTACAACAGGGGGCGTTGGGTCATGGACTGAAGCTTTCTTT. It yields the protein CASTTGGVGSWTEAFF. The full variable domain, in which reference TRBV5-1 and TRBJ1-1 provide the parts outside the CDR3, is KAGVTQTPRYLIKTRGQQVTLSCSPISGHRSVSWYQQTPGQGLQFLFEYFSETQRNKGNFPGRFSGRQFSNSRSEMNVSTLELGDSALYLCASTTGGVGSWTEAFFGQGTRLTVV.

CDR3 nucleotide sequence: TGTGCCAGCAGCGATCTGACGGGAGAAGAGACCCAGTACTTC. This gives the protein CASSDLTGEETQYF. V gene TRBV9 combines with J gene TRBJ2-5; D is possibly TRBD2 (6 bases). Germline lookup yields CDR1 SGDLS and CDR2 YYNGEE. The CDR3 sequence is 14 residues long. V was trimmed by 3 bases and J by 3 bases, leaving 12 bases between them.

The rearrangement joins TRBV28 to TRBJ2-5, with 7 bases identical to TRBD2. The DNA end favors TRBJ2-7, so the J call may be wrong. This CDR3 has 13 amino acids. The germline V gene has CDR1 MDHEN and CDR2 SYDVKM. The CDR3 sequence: CASVGGPVYEQYF. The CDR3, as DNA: TGTGCCAGCGTGGGAGGGCCTGTGTACGAGCAGTACTTC.

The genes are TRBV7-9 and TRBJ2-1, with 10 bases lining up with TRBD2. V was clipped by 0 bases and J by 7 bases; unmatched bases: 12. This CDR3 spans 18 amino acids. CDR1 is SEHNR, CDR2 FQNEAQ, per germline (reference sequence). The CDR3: CASSLAGLSGRAWNEQFF. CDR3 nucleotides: TGTGCCAGCAGCTTAGCGGGGTTAAGCGGGAGGGCTTGGAATGAGCAGTTCTTC. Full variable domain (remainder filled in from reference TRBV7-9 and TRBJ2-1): DTGVSQNPRHKITKRGQNVTFRCDPISEHNRLYWYRQTLGQGPEFLTYFQNEAQLEKSRLLSDRFSAERPKGSFSTLEIQRTEQGDSAMYLCASSLAGLSGRAWNEQFFGPGTRLTVL.

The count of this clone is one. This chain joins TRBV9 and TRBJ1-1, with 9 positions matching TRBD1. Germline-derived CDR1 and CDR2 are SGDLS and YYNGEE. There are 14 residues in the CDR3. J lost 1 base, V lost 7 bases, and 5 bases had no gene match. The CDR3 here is CASGKGQGNTEAFF. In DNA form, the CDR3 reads TGTGCCAGCGGAAAGGGACAGGGGAACACTGAAGCTTTCTTT.

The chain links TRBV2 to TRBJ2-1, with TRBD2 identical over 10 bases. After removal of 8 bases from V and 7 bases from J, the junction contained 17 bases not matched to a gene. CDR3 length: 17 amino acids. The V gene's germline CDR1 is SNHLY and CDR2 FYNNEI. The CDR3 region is CASLLAGQAGPFNEQFF. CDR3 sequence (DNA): TGTGCCAGCCTACTAGCGGGACAGGCCGGGCCCTTTAATGAGCAGTTCTTC.

The CDR3 DNA reads TGTGCCAGCAGTTACACAGGGAGCCGTCGGGAGCAGTACTTC. This translates into CASSYTGSRREQYF. The chain combines TRBV6-5 with TRBJ2-7, with D tentatively TRBD1 (6 bases). CDR1 and CDR2 from the germline V gene are MNHEY and SVGAGI. The CDR3 loop spans 14 amino acids. The germline V and J ends were trimmed by 2 bases and 7 bases, with 15 bases remaining between them.

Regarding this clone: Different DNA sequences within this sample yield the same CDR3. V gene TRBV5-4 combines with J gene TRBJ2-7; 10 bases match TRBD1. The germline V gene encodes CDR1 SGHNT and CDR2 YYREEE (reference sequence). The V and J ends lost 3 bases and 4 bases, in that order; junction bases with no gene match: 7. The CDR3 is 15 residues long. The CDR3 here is CASSSAGTGVYEQYF. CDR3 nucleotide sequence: TGTGCCAGCAGCTCCGCCGGGACAGGGGTGTACGAGCAGTACTTC.

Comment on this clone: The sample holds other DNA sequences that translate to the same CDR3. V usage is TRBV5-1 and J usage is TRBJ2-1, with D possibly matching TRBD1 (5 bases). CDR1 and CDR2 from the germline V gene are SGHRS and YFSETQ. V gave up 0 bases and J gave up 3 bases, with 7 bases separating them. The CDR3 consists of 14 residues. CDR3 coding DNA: TGCGCCAGCAGCTTGGAGGGGAACTACAATGAGCAGTTCTTC. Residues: CASSLEGNYNEQFF.